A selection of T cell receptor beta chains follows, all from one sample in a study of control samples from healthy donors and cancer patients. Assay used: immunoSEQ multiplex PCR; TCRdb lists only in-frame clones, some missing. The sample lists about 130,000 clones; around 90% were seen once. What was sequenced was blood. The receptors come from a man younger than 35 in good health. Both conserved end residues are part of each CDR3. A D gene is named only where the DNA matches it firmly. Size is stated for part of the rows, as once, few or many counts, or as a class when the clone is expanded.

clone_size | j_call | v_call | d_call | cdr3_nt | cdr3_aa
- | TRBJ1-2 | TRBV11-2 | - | TGTGCCAGCAGCCGCGGACAGCTCGGTGGCTACACCTTC | CASSRGQLGGYTF
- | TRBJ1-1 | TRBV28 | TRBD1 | TGTGCCAGCAGTTTGAGTGGGGGCACAGGGGGACTCACTGAAGCTTTCTTT | CASSLSGGTGGLTEAFF
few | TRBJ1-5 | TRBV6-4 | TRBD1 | TGTGCCAGCAGTGCCGGGACAGGCGGACAGCCCCAGCATTTT | CASSAGTGGQPQHF
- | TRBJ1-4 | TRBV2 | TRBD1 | TGTGCCAGCAGCCGGGGGACAGGGAGGGAAGAAAAACTGTTTTTT | CASSRGTGREEKLFF
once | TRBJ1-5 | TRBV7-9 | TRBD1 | TGTGCCAGCACCCAGTATAGACAGGGCGATGATCAGCCCCAGCATTTT | CASTQYRQGDDQPQHF
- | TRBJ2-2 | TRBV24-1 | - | TGTGCCACCAAGCAGGGGGGGGAGCTGTTTTTT | CATKQGGELFF
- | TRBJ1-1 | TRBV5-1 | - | TGCGCCAGCAGCTTGGGTGATGAAGCTTTCTTT | CASSLGDEAFF
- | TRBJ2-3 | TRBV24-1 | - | TGTGCCACCAGTGCTCTATTCCAGGGGCAAAGCACAGATACGCAGTATTTT | CATSALFQGQSTDTQYF
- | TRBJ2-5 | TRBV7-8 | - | TGTGCCAGCAGTTCTCACCTGGAGACCCAGTACTTC | CASSSHLETQYF
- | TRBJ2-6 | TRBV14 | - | TGTGCCAGCAGCGCCGGGTTGCCCAACGTCCTGACTTTC | CASSAGLPNVLTF
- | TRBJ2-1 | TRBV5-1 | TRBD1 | TGCGCCAGCAGCTTGGCTCCGGGACAGGGGGCTGATGAGCAGTTCTTC | CASSLAPGQGADEQFF
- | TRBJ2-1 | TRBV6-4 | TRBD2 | TGTGCCAGCAGCTGGGCGGGGGGGCCGAACAATGAGCAGTTCTTC | CASSWAGGPNNEQFF
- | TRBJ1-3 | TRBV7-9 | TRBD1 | TGTGCCAGCAGCTTAAAGGGACAGGGGCCTGGAAACACCATATATTTT | CASSLKGQGPGNTIYF